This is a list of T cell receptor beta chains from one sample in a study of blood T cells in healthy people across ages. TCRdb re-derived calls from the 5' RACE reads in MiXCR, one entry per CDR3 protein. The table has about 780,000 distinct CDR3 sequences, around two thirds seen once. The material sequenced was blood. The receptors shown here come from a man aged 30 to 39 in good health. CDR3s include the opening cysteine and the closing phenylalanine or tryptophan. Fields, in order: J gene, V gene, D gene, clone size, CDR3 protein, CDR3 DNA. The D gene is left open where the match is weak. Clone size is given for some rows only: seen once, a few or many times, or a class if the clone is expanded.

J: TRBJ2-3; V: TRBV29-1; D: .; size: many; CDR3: CSVAHSTGFTDTQYF; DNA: TGCAGCGTTGCCCACTCGACAGGCTTCACAGATACGCAGTATTTT
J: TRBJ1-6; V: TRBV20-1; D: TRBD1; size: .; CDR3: CSARAGTGGHNSPLHF; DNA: TGCAGTGCTAGGGCCGGGACAGGGGGCCATAATTCACCCCTCCACTTT
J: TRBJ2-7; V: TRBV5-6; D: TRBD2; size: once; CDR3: CATGNRNSGYEQYF; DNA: TGTGCCACCGGAAACCGGAATAGCGGGTACGAGCAGTACTTC
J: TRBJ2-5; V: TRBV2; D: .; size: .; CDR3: CASSGLNRETQYF; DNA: TGTGCCAGCAGTGGGCTAAACCGGGAGACCCAGTACTTC
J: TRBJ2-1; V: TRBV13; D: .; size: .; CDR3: CASSSTPNSYNEQFF; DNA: TGTGCCAGCAGCTCGACTCCCAACTCCTACAATGAGCAGTTCTTC
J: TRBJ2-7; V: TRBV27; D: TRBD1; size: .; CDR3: CASRTGKWAQYF; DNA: TGTGCCAGCAGGACAGGGAAGTGGGCCCAGTACTTC
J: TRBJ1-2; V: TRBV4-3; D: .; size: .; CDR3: CASSQEQYGYTF; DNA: TGCGCCAGCAGCCAAGAGCAGTATGGCTACACCTTC
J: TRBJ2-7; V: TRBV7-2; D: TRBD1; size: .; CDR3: CASSLALLGTGGEKQYF; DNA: TGTGCCAGCAGCTTAGCACTACTGGGGACAGGGGGCGAAAAGCAGTACTTC
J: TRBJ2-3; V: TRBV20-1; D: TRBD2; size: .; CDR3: CSARDGRGTDTQYF; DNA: TGCAGTGCTAGAGATGGGAGGGGCACAGATACGCAGTATTTT
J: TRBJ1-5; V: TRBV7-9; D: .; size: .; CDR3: CASSPPGRAPVMPQHF; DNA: TGTGCCAGCAGCCCCCCCGGACGGGCACCGGTGATGCCCCAGCATTTT
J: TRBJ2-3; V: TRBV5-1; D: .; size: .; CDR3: CASSSAGYRADTQYF; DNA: TGCGCCAGCAGCTCCGCCGGCTACCGAGCAGATACGCAGTATTTT
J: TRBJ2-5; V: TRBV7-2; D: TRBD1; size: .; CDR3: CASSPLDRGGQTQYF; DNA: TGTGCCAGCAGCCCCCTCGACAGGGGCGGTCAGACCCAGTACTTC
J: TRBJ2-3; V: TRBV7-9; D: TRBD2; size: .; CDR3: CASSPGERGAADTQYF; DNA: TGTGCCAGCAGCCCCGGCGAGCGGGGGGCCGCAGATACGCAGTATTTT
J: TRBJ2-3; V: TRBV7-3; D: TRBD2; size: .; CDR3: CASSLGTSMTDTQYF; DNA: TGTGCCAGCAGCTTAGGGACTAGTATGACAGATACGCAGTATTTT
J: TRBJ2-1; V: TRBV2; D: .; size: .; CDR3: CASSPSPREQFF; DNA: TGTGCCAGCAGTCCCTCGCCACGGGAGCAGTTCTTC
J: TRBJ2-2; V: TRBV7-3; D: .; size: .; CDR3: CASSLGVTNTGELFF; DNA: TGTGCCAGCAGCTTGGGGGTTACGAACACCGGGGAGCTGTTTTTT
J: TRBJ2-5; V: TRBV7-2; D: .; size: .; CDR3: CASSLVGGGRSGTQYF; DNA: TGTGCCAGCAGCTTAGTAGGGGGGGGTCGGTCGGGGACCCAGTACTTC
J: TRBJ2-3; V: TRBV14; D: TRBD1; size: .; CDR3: CASSQGKGTGTYRTDTQYF; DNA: TGTGCCAGCAGCCAGGGAAAGGGGACAGGGACTTACCGCACAGATACGCAGTATTTT
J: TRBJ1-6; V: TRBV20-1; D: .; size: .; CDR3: CSAPPGGTTNSPLHF; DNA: TGCAGTGCTCCGCCCGGCGGCACGACCAATTCACCCCTCCACTTT
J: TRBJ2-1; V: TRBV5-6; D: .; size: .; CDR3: CAGSFQASYNEQFF; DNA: TGTGCCGGCAGCTTTCAAGCGTCCTACAATGAGCAGTTCTTC
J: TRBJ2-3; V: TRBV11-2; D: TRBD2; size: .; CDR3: CASSLFLAGGTDTQYF; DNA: TGTGCCAGCAGCTTGTTTTTAGCGGGAGGCACAGATACGCAGTATTTT
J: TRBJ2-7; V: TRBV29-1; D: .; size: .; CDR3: CSVVGTQHAYEQYF; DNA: TGCAGCGTTGTTGGGACCCAGCACGCTTACGAGCAGTACTTC
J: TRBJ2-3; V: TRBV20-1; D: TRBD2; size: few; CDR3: CSASEGLAAVTDTQYF; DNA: TGCAGTGCTAGCGAAGGACTAGCGGCGGTCACAGATACGCAGTATTTT
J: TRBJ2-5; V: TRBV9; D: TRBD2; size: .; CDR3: CASSMSTGGETQYF; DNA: TGTGCCAGCAGCATGTCGACGGGGGGGGAGACCCAGTACTTC
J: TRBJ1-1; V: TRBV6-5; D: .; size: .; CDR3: CASNTQGIVNTEAFF; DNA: TGTGCCAGCAACACACAAGGGATAGTGAACACTGAAGCTTTCTTT
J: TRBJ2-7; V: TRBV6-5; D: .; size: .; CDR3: CASSVKLLTYEQYF; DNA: TGTGCCAGCAGTGTGAAACTACTTACCTACGAGCAGTACTTC
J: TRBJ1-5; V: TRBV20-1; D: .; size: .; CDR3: CSAREKRGSKSVNQPQHF; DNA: TGCAGTGCTAGAGAGAAGAGGGGTTCGAAATCAGTCAATCAGCCCCAGCATTTT
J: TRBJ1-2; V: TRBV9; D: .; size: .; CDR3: CASAGFINYGYTF; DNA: TGTGCCAGCGCCGGTTTCATTAACTATGGCTACACCTTC
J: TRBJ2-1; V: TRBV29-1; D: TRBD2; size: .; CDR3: CSVGAGNGNEQFF; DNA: TGCAGCGTTGGAGCGGGGAATGGGAATGAGCAGTTCTTC
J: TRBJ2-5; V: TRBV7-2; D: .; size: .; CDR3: CASSPLDLGETQYF; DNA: TGTGCCAGCAGCCCACTCGACCTGGGGGAGACCCAGTACTTC
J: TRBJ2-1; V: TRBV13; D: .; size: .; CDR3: CASSFTVSSYNEQFF; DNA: TGTGCCAGCAGCTTTACGGTTAGCTCCTACAATGAGCAGTTCTTC
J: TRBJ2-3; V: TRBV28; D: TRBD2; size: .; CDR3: CASSLFQAGGTDTQYF; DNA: TGTGCCAGCAGTTTATTCCAAGCGGGGGGCACAGATACGCAGTATTTT
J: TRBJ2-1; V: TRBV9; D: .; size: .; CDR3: CASSVERAVYNEQFF; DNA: TGTGCCAGCAGCGTAGAACGAGCAGTCTACAATGAGCAGTTCTTC
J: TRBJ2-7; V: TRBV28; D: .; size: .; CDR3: CASSDGVSEQYF; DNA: TGTGCCAGCAGCGACGGCGTGAGCGAGCAGTACTTC
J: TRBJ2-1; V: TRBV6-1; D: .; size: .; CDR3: CASSEWVVSSYNEQFF; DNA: TGTGCCAGCAGTGAATGGGTCGTCAGCTCCTACAATGAGCAGTTCTTC
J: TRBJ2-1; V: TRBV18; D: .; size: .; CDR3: CASSPGTGGVNEQFF; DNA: TGTGCCAGCTCACCAGGGACGGGTGGGGTCAATGAGCAGTTCTTC
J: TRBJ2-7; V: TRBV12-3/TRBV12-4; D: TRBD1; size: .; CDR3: CASRTRGTGDVYEQYF; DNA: TGTGCCAGCAGGACCCGAGGCACAGGGGATGTGTACGAGCAGTACTTC
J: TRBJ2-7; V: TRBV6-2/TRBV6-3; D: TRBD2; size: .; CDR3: CASRKGASGAYEQYF; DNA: TGTGCCAGCAGAAAAGGGGCGAGCGGGGCCTACGAGCAGTACTTC
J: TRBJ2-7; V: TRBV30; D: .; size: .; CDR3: CAWSAQGAYEQYF; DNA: TGTGCCTGGAGCGCCCAGGGAGCTTACGAGCAGTACTTC
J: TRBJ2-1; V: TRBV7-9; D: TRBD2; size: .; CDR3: CASSLLLAGGPYEQFF; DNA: TGTGCCAGCAGCTTATTACTAGCGGGGGGGCCGTATGAGCAGTTCTTC
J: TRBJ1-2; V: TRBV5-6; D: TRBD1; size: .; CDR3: CASSLDRALYGYTF; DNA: TGTGCCAGCAGCCTGGACAGGGCCCTCTATGGCTACACCTTC
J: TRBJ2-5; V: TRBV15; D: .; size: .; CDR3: CATSRDLVLGETQYF; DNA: TGTGCCACCAGCAGAGATTTGGTACTCGGAGAGACCCAGTACTTC
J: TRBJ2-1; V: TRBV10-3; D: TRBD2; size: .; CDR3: CAISPAGGRYNEQFF; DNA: TGTGCCATCAGTCCAGCGGGGGGGCGGTACAATGAGCAGTTCTTC
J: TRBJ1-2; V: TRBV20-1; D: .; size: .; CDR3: CSATNLRELNYGYTF; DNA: TGCAGTGCTACTAACCTCCGGGAGCTAAACTATGGCTACACCTTC
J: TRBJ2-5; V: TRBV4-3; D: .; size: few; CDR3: CASSQDLPPDGETQYF; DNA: TGCGCCAGCAGCCAAGATCTTCCACCGGACGGAGAGACCCAGTACTTC
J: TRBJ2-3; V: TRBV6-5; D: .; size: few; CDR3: CASSYEVWGTDTQYF; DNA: TGTGCCAGCAGTTACGAGGTGTGGGGTACAGATACGCAGTATTTT
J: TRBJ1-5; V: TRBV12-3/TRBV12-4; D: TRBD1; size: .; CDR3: CASSLAGQGLYQPQHF; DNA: TGTGCCAGCAGTTTAGCGGGACAGGGTCTCTATCAGCCCCAGCATTTT
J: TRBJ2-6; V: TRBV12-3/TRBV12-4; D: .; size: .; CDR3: CASSPSGVPGANVLTF; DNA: TGTGCCAGCAGCCCCTCGGGGGTTCCCGGGGCCAACGTCCTGACTTTC
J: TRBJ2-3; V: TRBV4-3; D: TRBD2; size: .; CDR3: CASSQGFGTSGGEGTDTQYF; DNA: TGCGCCAGCAGCCAAGGTTTCGGGACTAGCGGGGGTGAAGGCACAGATACGCAGTATTTT
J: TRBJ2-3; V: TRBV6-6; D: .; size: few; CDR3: CASNAAARRARDTQYF; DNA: TGTGCCAGCAACGCGGCAGCGAGGAGGGCGAGAGATACGCAGTATTTT
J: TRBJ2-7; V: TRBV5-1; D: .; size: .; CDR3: CASSPLGEGSYEQYF; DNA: TGCGCCAGCAGCCCTCTCGGTGAGGGGTCCTACGAGCAGTACTTC
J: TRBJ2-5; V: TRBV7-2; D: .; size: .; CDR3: CASSLVITARETQYF; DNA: TGTGCCAGCAGCTTAGTGATCACCGCCAGGGAGACCCAGTACTTC
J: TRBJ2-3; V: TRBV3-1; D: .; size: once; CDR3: CASTNLQDTQYF; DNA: TGTGCCAGCACCAACCTACAAGATACGCAGTATTTT
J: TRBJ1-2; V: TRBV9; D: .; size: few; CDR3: CASSVGTLPNYGYTF; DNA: TGTGCCAGCAGCGTCGGGACGCTGCCTAACTATGGCTACACCTTC
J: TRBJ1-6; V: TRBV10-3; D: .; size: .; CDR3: CAISESWDGNSPLHF; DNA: TGTGCCATCAGTGAGTCGTGGGACGGGAATTCACCCCTCCACTTT